Listed below are T cell receptor beta chains from one sample, sequenced in a study of CD8+CD57+ T cells in acquired aplastic anemia. TCRdb reprocessed the reads with MiXCR, giving one entry per CDR3 protein. Of approximately 130,000 distinct CDR3 sequences listed, nearly 40% are singletons. Sequencing used sorted CD4+, CD8+, or CD8+CD57+ T cells (not recorded which) from PBMCs. These receptors were collected from a human donor with aplastic anemia. Both conserved end residues are part of each CDR3. The D gene is left open where the match is weak. Only some rows state a clone size, as once, few, many or a class for expanded clones.

. | TRBJ1-1 | TRBV20-1 | many | CSVADNTEAFF | TGCAGTGTGGCAGACAACACTGAAGCTTTCTTT
. | TRBJ1-5 | TRBV20-1 | many | CSAADWGESQPQHF | TGCAGTGCTGCGGACTGGGGGGAAAGTCAGCCCCAGCATTTT
. | TRBJ1-2 | TRBV15 | few | CATSRDYGRATF | TGTGCCACCAGCAGAGATTATGGCAGGGCCACCTTC
. | TRBJ1-5 | TRBV2 | many | CASSEGEDQPQHF | TGTGCCAGCAGTGAAGGTGAGGATCAGCCCCAGCATTTT
TRBD2 | TRBJ2-1 | TRBV7-9 | many | CASSLVTGGNEQFF | TGTGCCAGCAGCTTAGTGACCGGGGGGAATGAGCAGTTCTTC
TRBD1 | TRBJ2-3 | TRBV7-9 | many | CASSVRDRGSTDTQYF | TGTGCCAGCAGCGTACGGGACAGGGGAAGCACAGATACGCAGTATTTT
TRBD2 | TRBJ2-3 | TRBV20-1 | many | CSAFLRTSGTTDTQYF | TGCAGTGCTTTTTTGCGGACTAGCGGGACCACAGATACGCAGTATTTT
. | TRBJ1-4 | TRBV7-2 | . | CASSFRVGEKLFF | TGTGCCAGCAGCTTCAGGGTCGGGGAAAAACTGTTTTTT
. | TRBJ1-6 | TRBV6-4 | . | CASSREPNSPLHF | TGTGCCAGCAGTCGGGAGCCTAATTCACCCCTCCACTTT
. | TRBJ1-6 | TRBV25-1 | once | CASSGKAKPDSPLHF | TGTGCCAGCAGTGGCAAGGCCAAACCTGATTCACCCCTCCACTTT